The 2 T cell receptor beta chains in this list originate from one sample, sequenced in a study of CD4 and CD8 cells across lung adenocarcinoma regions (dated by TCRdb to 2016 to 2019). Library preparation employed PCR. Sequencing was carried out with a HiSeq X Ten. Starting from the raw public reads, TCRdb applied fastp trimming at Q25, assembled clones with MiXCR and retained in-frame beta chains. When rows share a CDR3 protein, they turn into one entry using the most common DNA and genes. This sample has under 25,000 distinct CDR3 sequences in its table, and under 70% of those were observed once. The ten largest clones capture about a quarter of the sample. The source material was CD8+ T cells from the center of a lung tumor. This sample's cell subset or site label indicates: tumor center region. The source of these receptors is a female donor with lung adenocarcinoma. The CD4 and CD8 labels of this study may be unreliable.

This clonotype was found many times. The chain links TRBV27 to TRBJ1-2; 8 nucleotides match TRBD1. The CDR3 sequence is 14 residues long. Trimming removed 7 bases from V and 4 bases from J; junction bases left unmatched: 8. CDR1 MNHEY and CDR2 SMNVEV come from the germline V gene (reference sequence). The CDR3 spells CASTPRGPGYGYTF. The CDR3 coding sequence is TGTGCCAGCACCCCCAGGGGGCCCGGCTATGGCTACACCTTC.

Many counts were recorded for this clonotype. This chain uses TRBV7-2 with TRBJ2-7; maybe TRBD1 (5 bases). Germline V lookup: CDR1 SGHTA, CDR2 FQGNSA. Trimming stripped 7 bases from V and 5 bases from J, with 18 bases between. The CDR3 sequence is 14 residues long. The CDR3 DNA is TGTGCCAGCACCCCACGGGCAGGGATCCACGAGCAGTACTTC. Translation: CASTPRAGIHEQYF.